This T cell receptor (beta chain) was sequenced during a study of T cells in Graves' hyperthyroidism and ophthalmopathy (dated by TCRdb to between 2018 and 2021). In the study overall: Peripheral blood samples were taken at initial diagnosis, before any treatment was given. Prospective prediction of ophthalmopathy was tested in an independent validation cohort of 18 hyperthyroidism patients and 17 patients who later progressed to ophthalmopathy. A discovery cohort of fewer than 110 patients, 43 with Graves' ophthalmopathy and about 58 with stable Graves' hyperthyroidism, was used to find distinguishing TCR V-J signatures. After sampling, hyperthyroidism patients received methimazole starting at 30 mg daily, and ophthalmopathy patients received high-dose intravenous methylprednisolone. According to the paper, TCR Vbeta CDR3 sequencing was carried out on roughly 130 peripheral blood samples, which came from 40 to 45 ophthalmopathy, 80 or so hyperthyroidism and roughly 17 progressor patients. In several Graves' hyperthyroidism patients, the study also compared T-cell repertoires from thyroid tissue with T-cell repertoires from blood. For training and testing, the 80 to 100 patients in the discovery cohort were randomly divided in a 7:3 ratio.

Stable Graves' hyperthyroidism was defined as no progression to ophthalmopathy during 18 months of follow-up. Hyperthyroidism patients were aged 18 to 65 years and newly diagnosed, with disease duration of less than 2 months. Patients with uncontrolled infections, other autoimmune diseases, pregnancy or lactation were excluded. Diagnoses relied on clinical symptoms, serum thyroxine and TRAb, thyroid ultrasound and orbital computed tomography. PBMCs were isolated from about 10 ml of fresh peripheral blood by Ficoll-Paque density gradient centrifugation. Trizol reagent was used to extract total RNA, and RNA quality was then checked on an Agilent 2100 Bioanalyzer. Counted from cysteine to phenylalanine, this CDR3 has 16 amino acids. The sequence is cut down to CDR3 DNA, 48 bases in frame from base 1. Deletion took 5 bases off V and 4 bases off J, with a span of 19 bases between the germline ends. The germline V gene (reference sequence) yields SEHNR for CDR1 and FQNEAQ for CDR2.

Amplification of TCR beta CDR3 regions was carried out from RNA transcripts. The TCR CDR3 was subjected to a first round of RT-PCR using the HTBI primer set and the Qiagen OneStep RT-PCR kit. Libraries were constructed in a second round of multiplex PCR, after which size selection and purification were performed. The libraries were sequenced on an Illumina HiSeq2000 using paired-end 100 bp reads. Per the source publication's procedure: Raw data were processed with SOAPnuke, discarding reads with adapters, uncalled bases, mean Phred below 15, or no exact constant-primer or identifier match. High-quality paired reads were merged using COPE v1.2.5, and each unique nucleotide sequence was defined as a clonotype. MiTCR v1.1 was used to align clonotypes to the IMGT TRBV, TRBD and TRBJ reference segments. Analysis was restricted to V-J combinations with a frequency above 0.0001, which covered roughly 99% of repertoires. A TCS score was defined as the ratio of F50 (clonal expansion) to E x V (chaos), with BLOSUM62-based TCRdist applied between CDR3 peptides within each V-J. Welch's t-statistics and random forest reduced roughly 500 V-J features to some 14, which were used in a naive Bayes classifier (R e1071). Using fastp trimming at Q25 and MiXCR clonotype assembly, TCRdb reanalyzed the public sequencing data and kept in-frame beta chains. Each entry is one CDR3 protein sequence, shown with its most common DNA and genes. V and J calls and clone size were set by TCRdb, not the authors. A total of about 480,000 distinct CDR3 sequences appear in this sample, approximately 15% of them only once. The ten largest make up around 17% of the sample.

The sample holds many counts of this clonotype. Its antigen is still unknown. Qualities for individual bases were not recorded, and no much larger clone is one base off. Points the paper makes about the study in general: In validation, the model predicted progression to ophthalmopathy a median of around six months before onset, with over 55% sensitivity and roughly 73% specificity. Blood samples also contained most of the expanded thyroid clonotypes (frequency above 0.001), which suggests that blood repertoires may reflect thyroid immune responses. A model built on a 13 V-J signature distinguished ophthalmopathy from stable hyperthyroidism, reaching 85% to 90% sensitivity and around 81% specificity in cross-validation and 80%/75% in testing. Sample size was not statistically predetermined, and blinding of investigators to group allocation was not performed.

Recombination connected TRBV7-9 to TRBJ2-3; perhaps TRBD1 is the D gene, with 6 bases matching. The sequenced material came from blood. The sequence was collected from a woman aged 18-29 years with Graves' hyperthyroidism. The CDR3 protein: CASSPGDTRRPDTQYF. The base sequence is TGTGCCAGCAGCCCCGGGGACACCCGGCGACCAGATACGCAGTATTTT.